Shown below are 5 T cell receptor beta chains from a single sample sequenced in a study of cytomegalovirus exposure and HLA in healthy donors. This PCR relied on a set of 60 Vbeta primers and 13 Jbeta primers. TCRdb keeps only in-frame clones here, not all; method: immunoSEQ multiplex PCR. The sample consists of 150,000 to 200,000 clones, 75% of them appearing once. The sequencing input was PBMCs. The receptors here all came from a woman in her forties or fifties in good health and CMV-seropositive.

In DNA form, the CDR3 reads TGCGCCAGCAGCTGGATAGCGGGGGTCACAGATACGCAGTATTTT. Translating it yields CASSWIAGVTDTQYF. V is TRBV5-1 and J is TRBJ2-3; 9 bases map to TRBD2. The junction had 4 bases not matched to a gene; V was cut back by 3 bases and J by 2 bases. Germline CDR1 and CDR2: SGHRS and YFSETQ. The CDR3 covers 15 residues.

The chain combines TRBV7-3 with TRBJ1-3; the D gene is possibly TRBD1 (6 bases). CDR1 and CDR2 from the germline V gene are SGHTA and FQGTGA. Trimming shortened V by 5 bases and J by 4 bases, and 9 bases separated the two germline ends. The CDR3 runs 13 residues. CDR3 DNA sequence: TGTGCCAGCAGCCCAGGGGTCGGAAACACCATATATTTT. Translated: CASSPGVGNTIYF.

The chain is built from TRBV2 and TRBJ2-3, with D maybe TRBD1 (6 bases). The CDR3 has 15 amino acids. The ends were cut back, 7 bases at V and 3 bases at J, with 17 bases in the middle. Germline V gene data show CDR1 as SNHLY and CDR2 as FYNNEI. Here the CDR3 reads CASKVSGVKTDTQYF. The CDR3 DNA follows: TGTGCCAGCAAAGTATCAGGGGTTAAAACAGATACGCAGTATTTT.

This chain joins TRBV6-6 and TRBJ1-1; D perhaps matches TRBD1 (5 bases). The germline gives CDR1 MNHNY, CDR2 SVGAGI (reference sequence). This CDR3 is built from 12 residues. With 6 bases removed from V and 6 bases from J, the gap between germline ends came to 11 bases. The CDR3 nucleotides are TGTGCCAGCAGCCCTTTGACAGCTGAAGCTTTCTTT. As protein: CASSPLTAEAFF.

The V call is TRBV5-1, the J call TRBJ2-7; D not resolved. The CDR3 has 14 residues. V was trimmed by 5 bases and J by 0 bases, leaving 12 bases between them. CDR1 and CDR2 from the germline V gene are SGHRS and YFSETQ. This CDR3 is CASSRSVLSYEQYF. CDR3 bases: TGCGCCAGCAGTCGGTCCGTCCTCTCCTACGAGCAGTACTTC.